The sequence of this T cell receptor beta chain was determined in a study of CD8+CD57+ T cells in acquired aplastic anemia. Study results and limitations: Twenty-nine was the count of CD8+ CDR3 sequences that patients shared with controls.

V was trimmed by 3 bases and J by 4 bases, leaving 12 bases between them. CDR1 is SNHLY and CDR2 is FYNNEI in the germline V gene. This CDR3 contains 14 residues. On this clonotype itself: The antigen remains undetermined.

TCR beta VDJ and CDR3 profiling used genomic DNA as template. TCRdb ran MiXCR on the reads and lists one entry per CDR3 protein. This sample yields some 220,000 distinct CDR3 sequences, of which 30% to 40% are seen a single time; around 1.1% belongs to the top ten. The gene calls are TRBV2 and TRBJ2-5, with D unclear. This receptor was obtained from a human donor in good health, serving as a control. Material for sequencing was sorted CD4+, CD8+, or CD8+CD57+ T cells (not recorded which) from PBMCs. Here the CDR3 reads CASSEMVWTETQYF. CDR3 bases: TGTGCCAGCAGTGAGATGGTTTGGACAGAGACCCAGTACTTC.